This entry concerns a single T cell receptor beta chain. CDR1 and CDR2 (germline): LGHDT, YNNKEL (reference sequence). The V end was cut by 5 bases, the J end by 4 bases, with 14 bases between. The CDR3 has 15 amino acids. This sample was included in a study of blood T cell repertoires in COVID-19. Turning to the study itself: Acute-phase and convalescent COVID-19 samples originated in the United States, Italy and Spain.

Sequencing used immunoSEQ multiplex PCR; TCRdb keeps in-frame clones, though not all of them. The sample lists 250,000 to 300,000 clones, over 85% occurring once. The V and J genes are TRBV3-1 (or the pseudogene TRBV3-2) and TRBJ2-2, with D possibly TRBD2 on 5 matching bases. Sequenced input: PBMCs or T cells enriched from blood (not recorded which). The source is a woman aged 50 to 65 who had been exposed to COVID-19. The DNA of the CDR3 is TGTGCCAGCAGCAATGGAGGCCCAGTCACCGGGGAGCTGTTTTTT. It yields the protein CASSNGGPVTGELFF.